This passage covers 2 T cell receptor beta chains from one sample sequenced in a study of cytomegalovirus exposure and HLA in healthy donors. The study ran its PCR with 60 Vbeta and 13 Jbeta primers. Sequenced by immunoSEQ multiplex PCR; TCRdb stores in-frame clones only, minus some. The table records around 130,000 clones, around 85% of them present only once. Sequencing was carried out using PBMCs. The source is a man younger than 40 in good health and CMV-seronegative.

V and J are TRBV7-2 and TRBJ2-5; D may be TRBD1 (5 bases). Germline V gene sequence: CDR1 SGHTA, CDR2 FQGNSA. CDR3 size: 15 residues. Trimming stripped 5 bases from V and 3 bases from J, with 16 bases between. CDR3 sequence reads: CASSKGVLGEETQYF. CDR3 bases: TGTGCCAGCAGCAAAGGGGTCCTAGGAGAAGAGACCCAGTACTTC.

The rearrangement joins TRBV11-2 to TRBJ2-3; 10 bases line up with TRBD2. With V trimmed by 5 bases and J by 3 bases, 8 bases remained unmatched. The germline V gene has CDR1 SGHAT and CDR2 FQNNGV. This CDR3 is 16 amino acids long. CDR3 residues: CASSVPSGGVTDTQYF. The CDR3 bases are TGTGCCAGCAGCGTACCCAGCGGGGGGGTAACAGATACGCAGTATTTT.